These T cell receptor beta chains were read from a single sample in a study of response to subunit inactivated influenza vaccine. TCRdb re-derived calls from the RT-PCR reads in MiXCR, one entry per CDR3 protein. The sample has hundreds of thousands of distinct CDR3 sequences, 15% to 17% seen once; the top ten hold approximately 10%. Sequenced material: PBMCs from blood, taken 11 to 12 days after vaccination. The receptors stem from a man aged 50-59 years who received an inactivated influenza vaccine. Each CDR3 is given without its conserved first and last residue.

J gene | V gene | CDR3 protein
TRBJ2-1 | TRBV24-1 | ATSAKRGTVDNEQF
TRBJ2-3 | TRBV12-3/TRBV12-4 | ASSFLAVSTDTQY
TRBJ2-2 | TRBV3-1 | ASSQGGVLNTGELF
TRBJ1-2 | TRBV12-3/TRBV12-4 | ASSASGYGYT
TRBJ2-7 | TRBV12-3/TRBV12-4 | ASRTELGEQY
TRBJ1-6 | TRBV20-1 | SARGPGTAYNSPLH
TRBJ2-7 | TRBV7-7 | ASSTGTSSVNEQY
TRBJ2-5 | TRBV7-2 | ASSLVPSGQETQY
TRBJ2-2 | TRBV18 | ASSPPTKIYTGELF
TRBJ1-2 | TRBV7-8 | ASRAGQSGGYT
TRBJ2-3 | TRBV28 | ASSLRGGSTDTQY
TRBJ1-1 | TRBV29-1 | SVKLGRTNTEAF
TRBJ2-3 | TRBV10-3 | AISDRGAVGDTQY
TRBJ2-1 | TRBV7-2 | ASSLARLANTEQF
TRBJ2-2 | TRBV7-7 | ASSLESLAFAGGNTGELF
TRBJ2-1 | TRBV2 | ASIDRGSYNEQF
TRBJ2-3 | TRBV15 | ATSRDSVKTGTPSTDTQY
TRBJ2-1 | TRBV4-2 | ASSQDPVRVSYNEQF
TRBJ2-7 | TRBV4-1 | ASSQEIGTYEQY
TRBJ2-1 | TRBV5-5 | ASSLWREDEQF
TRBJ1-6 | TRBV18 | ASSPSPDLRSPLH
TRBJ2-2 | TRBV20-1 | SARDPGPGELF
TRBJ1-1 | TRBV28 | ASRKRANTEAF
TRBJ2-3 | TRBV4-1 | ASSQGQEDTQY
TRBJ2-2 | TRBV12-3/TRBV12-4 | ASSLPLRGGELF
TRBJ2-7 | TRBV19 | ASSIRTADSYEQY
TRBJ2-6 | TRBV30 | AWSTGAGANVLT
TRBJ2-5 | TRBV20-1 | SARDLTSGGGQETQY
TRBJ1-1 | TRBV19 | ASTRTTGKMNTEAF
TRBJ2-3 | TRBV7-2 | ASSHPRGGLANTQY
TRBJ2-2 | TRBV24-1 | ATSDPVSADTGELF
TRBJ2-3 | TRBV19 | ASSIEDTQY
TRBJ2-3 | TRBV12-3/TRBV12-4 | ASSPSRGFSTDTQY
TRBJ2-4 | TRBV5-1 | ASSLGTFKNIQY
TRBJ2-7 | TRBV12-3/TRBV12-4 | ASSLYQPGIYEQY
TRBJ2-1 | TRBV7-6 | ASSWTSGGYNEQF
TRBJ1-6 | TRBV7-9 | ASSPGQGKHSPLH
TRBJ2-1 | TRBV4-3 | ASSQATGFRSYNEQF
TRBJ2-3 | TRBV20-1 | SAYSGSTDTQY
TRBJ1-3 | TRBV19 | ASSTTLADTIY
TRBJ2-1 | TRBV6-1 | ASRGDYSLGNEQF
TRBJ2-1 | TRBV11-2 | ASSLEASKWGYNEQF